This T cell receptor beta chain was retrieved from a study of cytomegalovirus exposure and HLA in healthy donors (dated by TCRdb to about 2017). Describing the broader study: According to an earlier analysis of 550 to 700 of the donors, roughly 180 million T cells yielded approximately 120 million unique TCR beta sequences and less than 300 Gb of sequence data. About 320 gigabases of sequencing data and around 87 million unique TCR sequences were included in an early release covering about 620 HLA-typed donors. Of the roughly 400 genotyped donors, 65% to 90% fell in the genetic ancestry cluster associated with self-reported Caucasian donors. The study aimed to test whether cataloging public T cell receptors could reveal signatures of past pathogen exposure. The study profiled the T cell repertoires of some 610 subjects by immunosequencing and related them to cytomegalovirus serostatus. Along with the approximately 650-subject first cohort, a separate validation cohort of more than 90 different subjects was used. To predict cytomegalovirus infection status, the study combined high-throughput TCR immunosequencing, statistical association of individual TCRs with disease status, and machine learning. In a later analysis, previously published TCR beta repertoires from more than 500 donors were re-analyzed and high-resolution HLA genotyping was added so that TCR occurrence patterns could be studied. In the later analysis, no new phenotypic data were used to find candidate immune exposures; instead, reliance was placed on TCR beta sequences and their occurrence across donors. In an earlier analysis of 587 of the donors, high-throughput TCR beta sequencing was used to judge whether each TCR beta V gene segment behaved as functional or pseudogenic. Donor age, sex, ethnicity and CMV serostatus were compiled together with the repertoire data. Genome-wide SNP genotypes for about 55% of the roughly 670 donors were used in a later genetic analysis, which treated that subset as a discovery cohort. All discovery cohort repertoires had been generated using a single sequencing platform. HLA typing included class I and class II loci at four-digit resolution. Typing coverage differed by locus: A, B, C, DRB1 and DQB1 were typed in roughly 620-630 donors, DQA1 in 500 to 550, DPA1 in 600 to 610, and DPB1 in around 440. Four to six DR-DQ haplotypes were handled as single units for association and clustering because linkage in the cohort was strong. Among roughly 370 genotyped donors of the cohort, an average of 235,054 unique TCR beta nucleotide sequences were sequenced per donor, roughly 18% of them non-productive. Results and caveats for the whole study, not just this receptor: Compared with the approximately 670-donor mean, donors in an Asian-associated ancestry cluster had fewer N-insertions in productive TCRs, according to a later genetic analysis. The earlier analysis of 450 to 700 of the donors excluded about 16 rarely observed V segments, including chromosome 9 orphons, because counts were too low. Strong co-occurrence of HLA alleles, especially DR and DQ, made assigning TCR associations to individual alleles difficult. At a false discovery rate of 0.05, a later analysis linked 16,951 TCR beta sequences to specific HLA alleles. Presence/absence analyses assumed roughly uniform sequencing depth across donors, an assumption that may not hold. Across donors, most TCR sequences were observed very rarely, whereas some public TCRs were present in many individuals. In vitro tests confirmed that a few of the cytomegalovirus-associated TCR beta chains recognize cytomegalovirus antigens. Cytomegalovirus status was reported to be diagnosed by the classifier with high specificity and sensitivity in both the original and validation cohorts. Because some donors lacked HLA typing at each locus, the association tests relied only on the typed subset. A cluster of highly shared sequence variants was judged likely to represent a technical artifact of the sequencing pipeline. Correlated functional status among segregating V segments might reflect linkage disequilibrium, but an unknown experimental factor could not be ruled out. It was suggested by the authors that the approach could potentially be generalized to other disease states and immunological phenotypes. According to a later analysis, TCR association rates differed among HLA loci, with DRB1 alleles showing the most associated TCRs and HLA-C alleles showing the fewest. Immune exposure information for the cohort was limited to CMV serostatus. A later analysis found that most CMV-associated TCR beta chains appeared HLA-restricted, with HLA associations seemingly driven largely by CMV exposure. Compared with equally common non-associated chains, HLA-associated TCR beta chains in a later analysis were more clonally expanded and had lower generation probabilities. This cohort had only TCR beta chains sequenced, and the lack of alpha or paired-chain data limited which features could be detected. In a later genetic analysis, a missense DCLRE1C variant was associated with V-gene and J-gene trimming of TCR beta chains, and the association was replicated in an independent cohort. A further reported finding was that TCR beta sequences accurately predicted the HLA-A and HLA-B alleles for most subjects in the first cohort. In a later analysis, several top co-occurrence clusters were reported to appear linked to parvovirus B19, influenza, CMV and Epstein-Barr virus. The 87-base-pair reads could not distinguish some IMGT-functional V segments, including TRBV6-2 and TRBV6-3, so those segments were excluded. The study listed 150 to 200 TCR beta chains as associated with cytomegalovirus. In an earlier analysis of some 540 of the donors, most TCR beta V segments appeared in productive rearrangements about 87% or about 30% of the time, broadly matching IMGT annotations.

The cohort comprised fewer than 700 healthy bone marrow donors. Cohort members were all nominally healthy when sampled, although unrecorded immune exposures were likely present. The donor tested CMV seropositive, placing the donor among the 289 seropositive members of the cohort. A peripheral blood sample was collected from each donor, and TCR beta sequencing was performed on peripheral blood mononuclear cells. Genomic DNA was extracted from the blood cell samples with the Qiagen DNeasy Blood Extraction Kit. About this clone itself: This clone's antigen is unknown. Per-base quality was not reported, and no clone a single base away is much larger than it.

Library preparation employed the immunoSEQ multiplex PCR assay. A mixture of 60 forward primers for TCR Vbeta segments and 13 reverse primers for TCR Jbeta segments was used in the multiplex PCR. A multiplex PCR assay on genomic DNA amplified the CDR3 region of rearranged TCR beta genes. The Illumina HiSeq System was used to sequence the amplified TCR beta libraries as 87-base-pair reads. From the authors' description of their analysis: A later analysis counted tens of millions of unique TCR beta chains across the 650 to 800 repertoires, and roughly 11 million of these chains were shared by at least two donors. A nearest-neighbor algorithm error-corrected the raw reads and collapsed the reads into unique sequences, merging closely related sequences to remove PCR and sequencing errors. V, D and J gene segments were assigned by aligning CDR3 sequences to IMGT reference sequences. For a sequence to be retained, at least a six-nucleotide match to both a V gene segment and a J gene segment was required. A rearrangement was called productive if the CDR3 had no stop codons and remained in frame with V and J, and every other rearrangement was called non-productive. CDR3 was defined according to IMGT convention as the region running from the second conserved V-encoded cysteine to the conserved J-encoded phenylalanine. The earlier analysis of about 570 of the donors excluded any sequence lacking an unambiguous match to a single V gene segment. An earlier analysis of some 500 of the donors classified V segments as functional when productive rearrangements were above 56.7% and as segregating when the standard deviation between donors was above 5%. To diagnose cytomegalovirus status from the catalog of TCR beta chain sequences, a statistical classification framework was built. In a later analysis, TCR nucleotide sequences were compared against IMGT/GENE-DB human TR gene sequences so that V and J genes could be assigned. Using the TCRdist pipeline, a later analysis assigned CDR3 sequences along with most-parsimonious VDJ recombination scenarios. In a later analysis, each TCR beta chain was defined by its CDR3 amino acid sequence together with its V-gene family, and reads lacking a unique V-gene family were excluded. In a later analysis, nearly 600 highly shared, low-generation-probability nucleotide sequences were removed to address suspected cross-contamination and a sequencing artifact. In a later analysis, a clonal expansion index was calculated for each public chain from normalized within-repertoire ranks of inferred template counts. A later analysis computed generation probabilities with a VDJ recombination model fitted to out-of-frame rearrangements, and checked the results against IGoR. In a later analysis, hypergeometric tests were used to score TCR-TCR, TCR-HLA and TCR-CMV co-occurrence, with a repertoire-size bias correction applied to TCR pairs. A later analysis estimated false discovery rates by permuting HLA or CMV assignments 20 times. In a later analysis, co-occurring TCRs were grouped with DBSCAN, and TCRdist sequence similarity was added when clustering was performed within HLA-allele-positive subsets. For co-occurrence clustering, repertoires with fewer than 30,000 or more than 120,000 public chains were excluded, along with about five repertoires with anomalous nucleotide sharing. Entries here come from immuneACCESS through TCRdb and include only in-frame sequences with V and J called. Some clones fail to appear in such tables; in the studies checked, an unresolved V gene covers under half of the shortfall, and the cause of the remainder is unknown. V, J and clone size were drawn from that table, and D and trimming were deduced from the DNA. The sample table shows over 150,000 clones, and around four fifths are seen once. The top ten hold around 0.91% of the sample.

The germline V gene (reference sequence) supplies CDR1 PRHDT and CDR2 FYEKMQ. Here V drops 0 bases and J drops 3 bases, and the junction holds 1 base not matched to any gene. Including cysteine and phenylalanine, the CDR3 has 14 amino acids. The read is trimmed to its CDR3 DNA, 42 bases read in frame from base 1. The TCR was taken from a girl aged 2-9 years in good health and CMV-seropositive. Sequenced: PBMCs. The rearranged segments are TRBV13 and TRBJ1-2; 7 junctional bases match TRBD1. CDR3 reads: CASSLGGTDYGYTF. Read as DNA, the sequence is TGTGCCAGCAGCTTAGGGGGGACAGACTATGGCTACACCTTC.